A single sample gave rise to the 19 T cell receptor beta chains below, sequenced in a study of cytomegalovirus exposure and HLA in healthy donors. Both 60 Vbeta primers and 13 Jbeta primers went into the PCR. Repertoires were generated with immunoSEQ multiplex PCR, while TCRdb's copy carries only in-frame clones and drops some. The sample lists roughly 250,000 clones, around 80% occurring once. The sample taken for sequencing was PBMCs. The receptors stem from a girl aged 2-15 years in good health and CMV-seronegative.

This clone was seen just once. The chain employs TRBV30 and TRBJ1-2; 10 bases are shared with TRBD1. J gave up 4 bases and V 8 bases, and 13 bases lay outside the gene matches. Per the germline V gene, CDR1 is GTSNPN and CDR2 is SVGIG (reference sequence). This CDR3 comprises 15 residues. Here the CDR3 reads CALSGTGVLVYGYTF. The CDR3 region has the DNA TGTGCCCTATCCGGGACAGGGGTTCTCGTCTATGGCTACACCTTC.

The chain has TRBV19 and TRBJ2-7, with a tentative D call TRBD1 (6 bases). V lost 8 bases and J lost 1, with 15 bases in between. This CDR3 is built from 14 residues. Germline V gene data show CDR1 as LNHDA and CDR2 as SQIVND (reference sequence). DNA of the CDR3: TGTGCCAGTGCGGACAGATCAGGTTCCTACGAGCAGTACTTC. This codes for CASADRSGSYEQYF. The whole variable domain, remainder taken from reference TRBV19 and TRBJ2-7, is DGGITQSPKYLFRKEGQNVTLSCEQNLNHDAMYWYRQDPGQGLRLIYYSQIVNDFQKGDIAEGYSVSREKKESFPLTVTSAQKNPTAFYLCASADRSGSYEQYFGPGTRLTVT.

This clone has just a few counts. The rearrangement uses TRBV29-1 and TRBJ1-2; TRBD1 agrees at 7 bases. The CDR3 is made up of 13 amino acids. Germline loops: CDR1 SQVTM, CDR2 ANQGSEA. V lost 2 bases, J lost 8 bases, and 8 bases stayed unmatched. The CDR3 here is CSVEKKGARGYTF. The CDR3, as DNA: TGCAGCGTTGAAAAAAAGGGGGCGCGGGGCTACACCTTC. Filled out from reference TRBV29-1 and TRBJ1-2, the complete variable domain reads SAVISQKPSRDICQRGTSLTIQCQVDSQVTMMFWYRQQPGQSLTLIATANQGSEATYESGFVIDKFPISRPNLTFSTLTVSNMSPEDSSIYLCSVEKKGARGYTFGSGTRLTVV.

The chain joins TRBV28 to TRBJ2-3, with 14 nucleotides matching TRBD2. The germline V gene encodes CDR1 MDHEN and CDR2 SYDVKM. The trim removed 0 bases at V and 5 bases at J, leaving 1 base unmatched. The CDR3 has 16 amino acids. The CDR3 sequence: CASSLWTSGGGDTQYF. CDR3 sequence (DNA): TGTGCCAGCAGTTTATGGACTAGCGGGGGGGGAGATACGCAGTATTTT.

There are a few counts of this clone. CDR3 nucleotide sequence: TGTGCCAGCAGTTACACTGGAGTAGTGGCCACTGAAGCTTTCTTT. Protein product: CASSYTGVVATEAFF. The chain is built from TRBV6-5 and TRBJ1-1; the D is unclear. The germline CDR1 and CDR2 sequences are MNHEY and SVGAGI. CDR3 length: 15 residues. V was cut by 2 bases and J by 4 bases, with 14 bases left in between.

V and J are TRBV29-1 and TRBJ1-3; D uncertain. Trimming stripped 4 bases from V and 5 bases from J, with 21 bases between. CDR3 size: 16 residues. CDR1 is SQVTM, CDR2 ANQGSEA, per germline. CDR3: CSVAGPDAGSRNTIYF. The CDR3, as DNA: TGCAGCGTTGCCGGGCCCGATGCCGGGAGTCGAAACACCATATATTTT. The full variable domain, in which reference TRBV29-1 and TRBJ1-3 provide the parts outside the CDR3, is SAVISQKPSRDICQRGTSLTIQCQVDSQVTMMFWYRQQPGQSLTLIATANQGSEATYESGFVIDKFPISRPNLTFSTLTVSNMSPEDSSIYLCSVAGPDAGSRNTIYFGEGSWLTVV.

The rearrangement links TRBV4-1 to TRBJ2-7, with a possible D match to TRBD1 (6 bases). The V gene's germline CDR1 is MGHRA and CDR2 YSYEKL. This CDR3 is built from 15 residues. Trimming cost V 4 bases and J 0 bases, with 13 bases left between them. The CDR3, as DNA: TGCGCCAGCAGCCTAGGGCAGGGGACCTCCTACGAGCAGTACTTC. This translates into CASSLGQGTSYEQYF.

The chain employs TRBV11-3 and TRBJ1-1, with 7 bases lining up with TRBD1. Per germline, CDR1 SGHNT and CDR2 YENEEA. The CDR3 sequence is 15 residues long. Trimming took 3 bases from V and 7 from J; bases not matched to a gene: 11. The CDR3 loop is CASSFGGTATSEAFF. Here the CDR3 DNA reads TGTGCCAGCAGCTTTGGGGGGACAGCCACCAGTGAAGCTTTCTTT.

This clone was seen more than once but under ten times. The chain carries TRBV27 and TRBJ2-7, with 13 bases that match TRBD2. The ends lost 7 bases at V and 3 bases at J; junction bases unmatched: 6. The CDR3 extends over 15 amino acids. CDR1 is MNHEY, CDR2 SMNVEV, per germline (reference sequence). The CDR3 sequence: CASTRLAGGVYEQYF. For the CDR3, the DNA is TGTGCCAGCACTCGACTAGCGGGAGGTGTCTACGAGCAGTACTTC.

The chain is built from TRBV7-9 and TRBJ2-3; 7 bases are a match to TRBD1. This CDR3 comprises 15 residues. Germline V CDR1 and CDR2: SEHNR, FQNEAQ (reference sequence). The trim removed 7 bases at V and 6 bases at J, leaving 13 bases unmatched. In DNA form, the CDR3 reads TGTGCCAGCAACCCGACAGGGAGTATCCTGGATACGCAGTATTTT. Translation: CASNPTGSILDTQYF. The whole variable domain, filled in from reference TRBV7-9 and TRBJ2-3, reads DTGVSQNPRHKITKRGQNVTFRCDPISEHNRLYWYRQTLGQGPEFLTYFQNEAQLEKSRLLSDRFSAERPKGSFSTLEIQRTEQGDSAMYLCASNPTGSILDTQYFGPGTRLTVL.

This clone was found once. The genes are TRBV7-9 and TRBJ1-3; D is unclear. The germline V gene has CDR1 SEHNR and CDR2 FQNEAQ (reference sequence). V lost 6 bases to trimming and J lost 4 bases, with 10 bases between them. The CDR3 is 13 amino acids. For the CDR3, the DNA is TGTGCCAGCAGTCGAGAGGAGGGAAACACCATATATTTT. It encodes CASSREEGNTIYF.

The chain links TRBV10-3 to TRBJ1-1; 8 bases line up with TRBD1. The J segment lost 1 base and the V segment lost 2 bases, leaving 3 bases of the junction unmatched. CDR3 length equals 15 residues. Germline V gives CDR1 ENHRY, CDR2 SYGVKD. The CDR3 region has the DNA TGTGCCATCAGTGAGCCAGGACAGGGGAACACTGAAGCTTTCTTT. Translating gives CAISEPGQGNTEAFF.

The chain employs TRBV10-3 and TRBJ1-2; the D is unclear. CDR3 size: 13 residues. Germline V gives CDR1 ENHRY, CDR2 SYGVKD. V was shortened by 6 bases and J by 8 bases, with 16 bases between the two germline ends. The chain's CDR3 is CAIRTSGWVGYTF. The CDR3 bases are TGTGCCATCAGGACCTCGGGGTGGGTAGGCTACACCTTC.

The chain uses TRBV19 and TRBJ1-1; D gene unclear. The germline gives CDR1 LNHDA, CDR2 SQIVND (reference sequence). CDR3 length: 15 residues. Deletions cut 6 bases from V and 2 bases from J, with 16 bases between. The CDR3 nucleotides read TGTGCCAGTAGAAGTACCCGGGGTTTAAACACTGAAGCTTTCTTT. It yields the protein CASRSTRGLNTEAFF.

The V and J genes are TRBV27 and TRBJ2-7, with D possibly being TRBD2 (6 bases). The germline V gene has CDR1 MNHEY and CDR2 SMNVEV (reference sequence). V was shortened by 3 bases and J by 3 bases, with 15 bases between the two germline ends. The CDR3 covers 15 residues. The CDR3 DNA follows: TGTGCCAGCAGTTTCAAGGGGACTTCCTTCTACGAGCAGTACTTC. It encodes CASSFKGTSFYEQYF.

This clone came up once. The genes are TRBV6-5 and TRBJ2-3; 8 positions match TRBD2. Trimming took 2 bases from V and 4 from J; bases not matched to a gene: 8. CDR3 length: 16 amino acids. From germline, CDR1 is MNHEY and CDR2 SVGAGI. CDR3 sequence (DNA): TGTGCCAGCAGTTACAGGAGAGCGGGAGATCCAGATACGCAGTATTTT. Translation gives CASSYRRAGDPDTQYF.

This clone was seen only once. This rearrangement joins TRBV5-5 to TRBJ2-4; TRBD1 might be the D (6 bases). Germline V gene data show CDR1 as SGHKS and CDR2 as YYEKEE (reference sequence). Trimming stripped 1 base from V and 1 base from J, with 6 bases between. This CDR3 is 14 amino acids long. Here the CDR3 DNA reads TGTGCCAGCAGCTTGCAGGGGGCCAAAAACATTCAGTACTTC. This sequence encodes CASSLQGAKNIQYF.

The chain links TRBV28 to TRBJ1-5; D gene ambiguous. The CDR3 length is 14 residues. The V and J ends lost 6 bases and 4 bases respectively, with 13 bases between them. CDR1 MDHEN and CDR2 SYDVKM come from the germline V gene. CDR3 sequence reads: CASRSRVGNQPQHF. CDR3 nucleotide sequence: TGTGCCAGCAGGTCGCGGGTAGGGAATCAGCCCCAGCATTTT.

Here the CDR3 reads CASSMFPSEQYF. Written as DNA, the CDR3 is TGTGCCAGCAGCATGTTCCCTAGCGAGCAGTACTTC. The V call is TRBV7-2, the J call TRBJ2-7, with no clear D. CDR1 SGHTA and CDR2 FQGNSA come from the germline V gene. The CDR3 totals 12 residues. Trimming left V 5 bases short and J 6 bases short, with 11 bases between.